The T cell receptor (beta chain) described here comes from a study of memory CD4+ T cells and cytomegalovirus serostatus. Single viable CD3+CD4+CD8-CD45RO+ cells were sorted as the memory CD4+ T cells. Libraries were prepared by immunoSEQ multiplex PCR; TCRdb keeps only in-frame clonotypes and omits some of them. The sample records about 92,000 clones, under 90% being singletons. The sequencing input was memory CD4+ T cells from blood. The TCR sequence derives from an adult in good health and CMV-seropositive.

The CDR3 region is CASSSQGAYYGYTF. The CDR3 DNA reads TGTGCCAGCAGCTCCCAGGGGGCTTACTATGGCTACACCTTC. The V gene is TRBV7-9, the J gene TRBJ1-2; 8 bases are shared with TRBD1. The CDR3 loop spans 14 amino acids. Looked up from germline, CDR1 is SEHNR and CDR2 is FQNEAQ (reference sequence). V lost 4 bases and J lost 3; bases outside the gene matches: 4.